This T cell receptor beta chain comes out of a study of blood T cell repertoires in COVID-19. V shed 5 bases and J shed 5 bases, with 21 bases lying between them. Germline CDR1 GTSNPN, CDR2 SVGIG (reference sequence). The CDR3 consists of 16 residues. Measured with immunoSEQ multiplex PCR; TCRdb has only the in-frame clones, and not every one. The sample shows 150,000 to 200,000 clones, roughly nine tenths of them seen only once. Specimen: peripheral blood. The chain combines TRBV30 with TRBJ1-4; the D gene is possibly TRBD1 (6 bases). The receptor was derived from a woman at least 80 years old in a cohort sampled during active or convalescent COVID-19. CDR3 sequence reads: CAWVVWGQGINEKLFF. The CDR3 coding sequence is TGTGCCTGGGTGGTGTGGGGGCAGGGGATAAATGAAAAACTGTTTTTT.